The 25 T cell receptor beta chains presented below share a single source sample, sequenced in a study of cytomegalovirus exposure and HLA in healthy donors. It was with 60 Vbeta and 13 Jbeta primers that the PCR ran. Assay: immunoSEQ multiplex PCR; the TCRdb copy retains only in-frame clones and omits some. This table has a few hundred thousand clones, about nine tenths appearing once. The sample consisted of PBMCs. The source of these receptors is a girl aged 2 to 10 in good health and CMV-seronegative.

The chain recombines TRBV19 with TRBJ1-5, with 9 bases that match TRBD1. The CDR3 has 16 amino acids. The V gene end was trimmed by 4 bases and the J gene end by 6 bases; junction bases not matched to a gene: 10. The germline V gene encodes CDR1 LNHDA and CDR2 SQIVND (reference sequence). The chain's CDR3 is CASSKWGQGRAQPQHF. DNA for the CDR3: TGTGCCAGTAGTAAATGGGGACAGGGAAGGGCTCAGCCCCAGCATTTT.

The chain carries TRBV9 and TRBJ2-3; D gene uncertain. The CDR3 totals 17 residues. V shed 4 bases and J shed 0 bases, with 18 bases lying between them. Germline V gives CDR1 SGDLS, CDR2 YYNGEE. The CDR3 nucleotides read TGTGCCAGCAGCAACCCCCTTTCGGCGGCTAGCACAGATACGCAGTATTTT. Protein product: CASSNPLSAASTDTQYF.

This CDR3 reads CASRPGLAGNTGELFF. CDR3 in DNA: TGCGCCAGCAGACCGGGACTAGCGGGCAACACCGGGGAGCTGTTTTTT. This chain joins TRBV5-1 and TRBJ2-2; TRBD2 matches 12 bases. Germline CDR1 and CDR2: SGHRS and YFSETQ. This CDR3 contains 16 residues. The junction had 4 bases not matched to a gene; V was cut back by 5 bases and J by 2 bases.

The rearrangement uses TRBV18 and TRBJ2-3, with 11 nucleotides matching TRBD2. Trimming took 6 bases from V and 3 from J; bases not matched to a gene: 8. This CDR3 is 16 amino acids long. Germline V gene sequence: CDR1 KGHSH, CDR2 LQKENI. CDR3 DNA: TGTGCCAGCTCTCCCCTAGCGGGAGGAACGACAGATACGCAGTATTTT. Its protein is CASSPLAGGTTDTQYF. The full variable domain, its missing parts supplied by reference TRBV18 and TRBJ2-3, is NAGVMQNPRHLVRRRGQEARLRCSPMKGHSHVYWYRQLPEEGLKFMVYLQKENIIDESGMPKERFSAEFPKEGPSILRIQQVVRGDSAAYFCASSPLAGGTTDTQYFGPGTRLTVL.

The chain combines TRBV30 with TRBJ1-3; the D is unclear. Germline CDR1 is GTSNPN and CDR2 is SVGIG (reference sequence). V gave up 0 bases and J gave up 4 bases, with 4 bases separating them. This CDR3 is built from 12 residues. The CDR3 protein is CAWSVSGNTIYF. CDR3 nucleotide sequence: TGTGCCTGGAGTGTATCGGGAAACACCATATATTTT.

This clone occurred once. This chain uses TRBV7-9 with TRBJ2-1; 16 bases are shared with TRBD2. This CDR3 is 15 amino acids long. The J segment lost 9 bases and the V segment lost 3 bases, leaving 2 bases of the junction unmatched. From germline, CDR1 is SEHNR and CDR2 FQNEAQ (reference sequence). The CDR3 loop reads CASSLGTSGGGEQFF. The CDR3 nucleotides read TGTGCCAGCAGCTTGGGGACTAGCGGGGGGGGTGAGCAGTTCTTC. The variable domain in full, with the rest retrieved from reference TRBV7-9 and TRBJ2-1, is DTGVSQNPRHKITKRGQNVTFRCDPISEHNRLYWYRQTLGQGPEFLTYFQNEAQLEKSRLLSDRFSAERPKGSFSTLEIQRTEQGDSAMYLCASSLGTSGGGEQFFGPGTRLTVL.

This chain links TRBV28 with TRBJ2-1, with D tentatively TRBD2 (7 bases). The germline gives CDR1 MDHEN, CDR2 SYDVKM. V was shortened by 6 bases and J by 3 bases, with 18 bases between the two germline ends. The CDR3 spans 16 residues. The CDR3 coding sequence is TGTGCCAGCAGCCGTACGAAGGGGGGGATCTACAATGAGCAGTTCTTC. This encodes CASSRTKGGIYNEQFF.

A word on this clone: The sample carries other DNA sequences with the same CDR3. The V and J genes are TRBV7-9 and TRBJ2-7; 7 positions agree with TRBD2. V lost 3 bases to trimming and J lost 0 bases; unmatched junction nucleotides: 2. The length of the CDR3 is 14 residues. Germline CDR1 reads SEHNR; CDR2 reads FQNEAQ (reference sequence). CDR3 bases: TGTGCCAGCAGCTTCGGCGGGAGCTCCTACGAGCAGTACTTC. It translates to CASSFGGSSYEQYF.

This chain joins TRBV21-1 and TRBJ1-1. TRBV21-1 is labeled a pseudogene. The CDR3 has 13 residues. The CDR3 nucleotides are TGTGCCAGCAGCAAAGGAGCGGGGGCTGAAGCTTTCTTT. The encoded protein is CASSKGAGAEAFF.

CDR3 region: CASCHSGHLANEQFF. In DNA, the CDR3 is TGTGCCAGCTGTCATTCGGGACACTTGGCCAATGAGCAGTTCTTC. The rearrangement uses TRBV13 and TRBJ2-1, with a tentative D call TRBD1 (6 bases). Germline-derived CDR1 and CDR2 are PRHDT and FYEKMQ (reference sequence). CDR3 length: 15 residues. Trimming pared 8 bases from V and 6 bases from J, leaving 20 bases between.

The rearrangement uses TRBV4-2 and TRBJ2-1; D is possibly TRBD2 (6 bases). The CDR3 length is 15 residues. V shed 0 bases and J shed 6 bases, with 12 bases lying between them. The germline V gene encodes CDR1 LGHNA and CDR2 YNFKEQ. This chain's CDR3 is CASSQDRQRVNEQFF. In DNA, the CDR3 is TGTGCCAGCAGCCAAGATCGACAGCGGGTCAATGAGCAGTTCTTC.

The chain couples TRBV5-4 to TRBJ2-3; 7 bases match TRBD2. CDR1 is SGHNT and CDR2 is YYREEE in the germline V gene (reference sequence). This CDR3 has 16 amino acids. With 3 bases clipped from V and 2 bases from J, the junction kept 9 bases outside the gene matches. The CDR3 loop reads CASSSPGLHITDTQYF. CDR3 DNA sequence: TGTGCCAGCAGCTCACCGGGACTACATATCACAGATACGCAGTATTTT.

The chain links TRBV29-1 to TRBJ2-7, with D tentatively TRBD2 (7 bases). Trimming cost V 6 bases and J 5 bases, with 14 bases left between them. This CDR3 region has 12 residues. Looked up from germline, CDR1 is SQVTM and CDR2 is ANQGSEA. In DNA, the CDR3 is TGCAGCGTGAGGGGGGAGGGCCACGAGCAGTACTTC. As protein: CSVRGEGHEQYF.

The V gene is TRBV27, the J gene TRBJ1-5; unclear D gene. The V and J ends lost 2 bases and 6 bases respectively, with 5 bases between them. The CDR3 consists of 12 residues. The germline CDR1 and CDR2 sequences are MNHEY and SMNVEV (reference sequence). The CDR3 bases are TGTGCCAGCAGTTTAGCGGGTCAGCCCCAGCATTTT. Protein sequence: CASSLAGQPQHF.

V is TRBV5-5 and J is TRBJ2-5, with 7 bases matching TRBD2. V was pared by 0 bases and J by 7 bases, with 9 bases of the junction left unmatched. In germline, CDR1 is SGHKS, CDR2 YYEKEE (reference sequence). The CDR3 extends over 15 amino acids. The CDR3: CASSLAREEGWTQYF. As DNA, the CDR3 is TGTGCCAGCAGCTTGGCCCGGGAGGAGGGGTGGACCCAGTACTTC.

V gene TRBV11-2 combines with J gene TRBJ1-2, with 8 bases matching TRBD1. Germline V gene lookup returns CDR1 SGHAT and CDR2 FQNNGV. The V and J ends lost 5 bases and 5 bases, in that order; junction bases with no gene match: 10. This CDR3 spans 15 amino acids. Here the CDR3 DNA reads TGTGCCAGCAGCCATGGACAGGGTGGAGCGTATGGCTACACCTTC. Translating it yields CASSHGQGGAYGYTF.

This sequence joins TRBV5-1 and TRBJ2-3; TRBD1 agrees at 7 bases. V lost 4 bases to trimming and J lost 0 bases; unmatched junction nucleotides: 2. This CDR3 has 14 amino acids. Germline V gene data show CDR1 as SGHRS and CDR2 as YFSETQ. In DNA, the CDR3 is TGCGCCAGCAGCCGGGACAGCAGCACAGATACGCAGTATTTT. Protein sequence: CASSRDSSTDTQYF.

This sequence joins TRBV27 and TRBJ2-7; 8 bases are a match to TRBD1. The V gene end was trimmed by 4 bases and the J gene end by 2 bases; junction bases not matched to a gene: 4. The V gene's germline CDR1 is MNHEY and CDR2 SMNVEV (reference sequence). The CDR3 covers 14 residues. CDR3 DNA: TGTGCCAGCAGTTCTGGACAGGGCCCCTACGAGCAGTACTTC. Translation: CASSSGQGPYEQYF.

CDR3 nucleotide sequence: TGTGCCAGCAGTTCTTGGGCCGAAGAGACCCAGTACTTC. Encoded protein: CASSSWAEETQYF. The genes are TRBV27 and TRBJ2-5; no firm D call. CDR3 length: 13 amino acids. Germline V gene lookup returns CDR1 MNHEY and CDR2 SMNVEV (reference sequence). V was clipped by 4 bases and J by 3 bases, with 9 bases between them.

V is TRBV7-9 and J is TRBJ2-1, with D possibly matching TRBD2 (7 bases). The CDR3 is 15 amino acids. The V gene's germline CDR1 is SEHNR and CDR2 FQNEAQ (reference sequence). V was clipped by 3 bases and J by 6 bases, with 15 bases between them. CDR3 sequence: CASSFLGGAINEQFF. The CDR3 DNA follows: TGTGCCAGCAGCTTCCTAGGGGGGGCCATCAATGAGCAGTTCTTC. The variable domain in full, completed from reference TRBV7-9 and TRBJ2-1, reads DTGVSQNPRHKITKRGQNVTFRCDPISEHNRLYWYRQTLGQGPEFLTYFQNEAQLEKSRLLSDRFSAERPKGSFSTLEIQRTEQGDSAMYLCASSFLGGAINEQFFGPGTRLTVL.

Concerning this clone itself: The sample holds other DNA sequences that translate to the same CDR3. The genes are TRBV7-9 and TRBJ2-5, with D unresolved. The V gene lost 5 bases and the J gene lost 5 bases, with 3 bases spanning the gap. The CDR3 length is 10 residues. The germline gives CDR1 SEHNR, CDR2 FQNEAQ (reference sequence). The CDR3 protein is CASSRETQYF. Here the CDR3 DNA reads TGTGCCAGCAGCCGGGAGACCCAGTACTTC.

The CDR3 region has the DNA TGCACCAGCAGCCATCGTCCCGGGACTAGCGGGAGGGTCCAAGAGACCCAGTACTTC. It codes for CTSSHRPGTSGRVQETQYF. The genes are TRBV1 and TRBJ2-5; TRBD2, the D gene given by the table, was not confirmed from the DNA. TRBV1 is a listed pseudogene. The CDR3 runs to 19 residues.

This chain uses TRBV9 with TRBJ1-5; tentative D call: TRBD1 (6 bases). This CDR3 has 13 residues. The V and J ends lost 3 bases and 6 bases respectively, with 10 bases between them. Germline V gene sequence: CDR1 SGDLS, CDR2 YYNGEE. CDR3 sequence: CASSATGSQPQHF. CDR3 DNA sequence: TGTGCCAGCAGCGCTACAGGGTCTCAGCCCCAGCATTTT.

The V and J genes are TRBV6-4 and TRBJ2-1; 10 bases line up with TRBD2. The CDR3 has 15 residues. The V and J ends lost 0 bases and 8 bases, in that order; junction bases with no gene match: 4. The germline gives CDR1 MRHNA, CDR2 SNTAGT. For the CDR3, the DNA is TGTGCCAGCAGTGACTCGAGCGGGGGGGCCCATGAGCAGTTCTTC. Its translation: CASSDSSGGAHEQFF.

The chain recombines TRBV7-6 with TRBJ2-7, with TRBD1 matching over 9 bases. Germline CDR1 SGHVS, CDR2 FNYEAQ. V trimming: 0 bases; J trimming: 1 base; junction bases outside the gene matches: 1. The CDR3 has 15 residues. The CDR3 DNA reads TGTGCCAGCAGCTTAGCCGGGACAGGGTCCTACGAGCAGTACTTC. As protein: CASSLAGTGSYEQYF.